This T cell receptor (beta chain) appears in the sequencing data of a study of graft-versus-host responses after intestinal transplantation. About the research overall: All recipients were given anti-thymocyte globulin induction, and tacrolimus and steroids were then administered for around three years.

To release intraepithelial and lamina propria lymphocytes, the graft tissue was processed. Study-level points and caveats: When patients had graft-donor T cell macrochimerism, their allografts held high graft-versus-host to host-versus-graft clonal ratios. There were GvH clones found in recipient marrow, and some of them appeared first in ileum or blood.

Trimming cost V 3 bases and J 4 bases, with 10 bases left between them. Per germline, CDR1 SGDLS and CDR2 YYNGEE. This CDR3 is built from 13 residues. A remark on this clone: The antigen remains undetermined.

Assay used: immunoSEQ multiplex PCR; TCRdb lists only in-frame clones, some missing. The sample has about 17,000 clones; 80% are singletons. The sequence was obtained from a human patient who received an intestinal transplant, so some T cells may come from the graft donor. The rearrangement uses TRBV9 and TRBJ1-2; a weak D match, TRBD1 (5 bases). Specimen: ileum tissue, collected around 96 days after intestinal transplant. This CDR3 reads CASSGGRGYGYTF. CDR3 in DNA: TGTGCCAGCAGCGGGGGCCGAGGCTATGGCTACACCTTC.